This T cell receptor beta chain was sequenced in a study of blood T cell repertoires in COVID-19. For the study at large: Samples representing acute and convalescent COVID-19 were sourced from the United States, Italy and Spain.

Original methodology: Quantification of nucleated cells was approximated via reference gene primer amplification. The method was immunoSEQ multiplex PCR; TCRdb's version includes in-frame clones alone and lacks a portion of them. From that table come the V and J calls and clone size; the DNA was used to work out D and trimming. The sample carries just over 250,000 clones, about 86% recorded once. Details on this clone: The germline gene is not matched at one end of the junction; a read error may be the cause.

Germline CDR1 and CDR2: SGHTS and YDEGEE. The CDR3 is 13 residues long. The sample comprised PBMCs or T cells enriched from blood (not recorded which). J is TRBJ1-6 and V is TRBV5-8; no firm D call. The receptor was isolated from a man between 25 and 39 years old with acute COVID-19. This chain's CDR3 is CASSLLNGLRSDF. CDR3 bases: TGTGCCAGCAGCTTATTAAATGGACTGCGAAGCGACTTT.